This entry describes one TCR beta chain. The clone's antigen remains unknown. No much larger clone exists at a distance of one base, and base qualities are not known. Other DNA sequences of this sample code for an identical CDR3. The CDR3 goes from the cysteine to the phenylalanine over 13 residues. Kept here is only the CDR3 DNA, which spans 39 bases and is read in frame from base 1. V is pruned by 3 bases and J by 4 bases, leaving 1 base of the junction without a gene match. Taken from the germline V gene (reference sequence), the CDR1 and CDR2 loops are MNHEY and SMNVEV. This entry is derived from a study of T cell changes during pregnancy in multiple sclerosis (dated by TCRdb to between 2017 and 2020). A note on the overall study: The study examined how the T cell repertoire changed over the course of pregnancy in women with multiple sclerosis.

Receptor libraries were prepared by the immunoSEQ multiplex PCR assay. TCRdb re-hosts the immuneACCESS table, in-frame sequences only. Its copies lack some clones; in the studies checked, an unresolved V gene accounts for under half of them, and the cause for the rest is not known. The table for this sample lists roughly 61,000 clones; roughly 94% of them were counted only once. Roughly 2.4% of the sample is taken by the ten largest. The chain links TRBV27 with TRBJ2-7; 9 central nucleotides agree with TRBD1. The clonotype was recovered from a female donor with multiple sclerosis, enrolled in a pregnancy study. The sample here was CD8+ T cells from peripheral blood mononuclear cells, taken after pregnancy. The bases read TGTGCCAGCAGTTTCGGACAGGGGTACGAGCAGTACTTC. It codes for CASSFGQGYEQYF.